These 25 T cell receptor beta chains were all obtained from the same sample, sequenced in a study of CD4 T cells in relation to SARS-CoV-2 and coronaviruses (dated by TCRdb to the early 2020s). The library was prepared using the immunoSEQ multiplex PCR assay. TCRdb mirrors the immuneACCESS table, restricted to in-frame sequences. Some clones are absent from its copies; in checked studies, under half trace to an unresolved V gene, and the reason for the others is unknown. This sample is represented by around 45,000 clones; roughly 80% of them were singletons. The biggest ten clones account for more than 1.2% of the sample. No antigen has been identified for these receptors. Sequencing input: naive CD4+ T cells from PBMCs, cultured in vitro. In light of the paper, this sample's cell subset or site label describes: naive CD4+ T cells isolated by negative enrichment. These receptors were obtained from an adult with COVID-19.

CDR3 nucleotides: TGTGCCAGCAGTTTAGGACAGGTTGTTAATGAAAAACTGTTTTTT. Protein product: CASSLGQVVNEKLFF. The gene calls are TRBV27 and TRBJ1-4; TRBD1 matches 7 bases. The germline gives CDR1 MNHEY, CDR2 SMNVEV (reference sequence). After removal of 2 bases from V and 4 bases from J, the junction contained 4 bases not matched to a gene. CDR3 length: 15 amino acids. Drawing the rest from reference TRBV27 and TRBJ1-4, the complete variable domain is EAQVTQNPRYLITVTGKKLTVTCSQNMNHEYMSWYRQDPGLGLRQIYYSMNVEVTDKGDVPEGYKVSRKEKRNFPLILESPSPNQTSLYFCASSLGQVVNEKLFFGSGTQLSVL.

The CDR3, as DNA: TGTGCCACCGGGAGCACCTACAATGAGCAGTTCTTC. Translating gives CATGSTYNEQFF. The V call is TRBV10-3, the J call TRBJ2-1; D might be TRBD2 (6 bases). The length of the CDR3 is 12 residues. Per germline, CDR1 ENHRY and CDR2 SYGVKD. Between the trimmed V and J ends, which lost 10 bases and 2 bases, there was a span of 9 bases.

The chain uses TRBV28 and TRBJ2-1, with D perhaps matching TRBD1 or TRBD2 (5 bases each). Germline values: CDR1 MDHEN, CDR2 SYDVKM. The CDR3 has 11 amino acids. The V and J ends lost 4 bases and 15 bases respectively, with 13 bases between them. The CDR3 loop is CASSSGGTWFF. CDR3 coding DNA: TGTGCCAGCAGTTCCGGTGGGACCTGGTTCTTC.

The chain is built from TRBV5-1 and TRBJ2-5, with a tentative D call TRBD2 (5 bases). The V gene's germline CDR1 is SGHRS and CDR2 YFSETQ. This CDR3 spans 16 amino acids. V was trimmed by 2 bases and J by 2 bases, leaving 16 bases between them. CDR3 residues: CASSLAPAELQETQYF. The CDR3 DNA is TGCGCCAGCAGCTTAGCTCCAGCGGAGCTACAAGAGACCCAGTACTTC.

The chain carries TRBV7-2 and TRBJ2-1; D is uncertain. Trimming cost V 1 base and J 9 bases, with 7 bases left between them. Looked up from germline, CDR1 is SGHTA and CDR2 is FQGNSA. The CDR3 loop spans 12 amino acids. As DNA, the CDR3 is TGTGCCAGCAGCTTAGTTACAGCTGAGCAGTTCTTC. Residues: CASSLVTAEQFF.

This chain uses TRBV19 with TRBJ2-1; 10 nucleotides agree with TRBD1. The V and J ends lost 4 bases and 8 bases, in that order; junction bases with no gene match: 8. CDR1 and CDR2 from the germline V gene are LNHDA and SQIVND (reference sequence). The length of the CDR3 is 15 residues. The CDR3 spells CASSRPGQGTDEQFF. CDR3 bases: TGTGCCAGTAGTAGACCGGGACAGGGGACCGATGAGCAGTTCTTC. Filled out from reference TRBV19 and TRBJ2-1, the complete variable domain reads DGGITQSPKYLFRKEGQNVTLSCEQNLNHDAMYWYRQDPGQGLRLIYYSQIVNDFQKGDIAEGYSVSREKKESFPLTVTSAQKNPTAFYLCASSRPGQGTDEQFFGPGTRLTVL.

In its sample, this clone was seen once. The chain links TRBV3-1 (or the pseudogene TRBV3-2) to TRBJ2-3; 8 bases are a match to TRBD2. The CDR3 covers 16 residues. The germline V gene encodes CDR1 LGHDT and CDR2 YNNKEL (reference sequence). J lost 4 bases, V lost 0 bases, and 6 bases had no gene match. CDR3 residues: CASSQDEREWSDTQYF. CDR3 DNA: TGTGCCAGCAGCCAAGACGAGCGGGAGTGGTCAGATACGCAGTATTTT.

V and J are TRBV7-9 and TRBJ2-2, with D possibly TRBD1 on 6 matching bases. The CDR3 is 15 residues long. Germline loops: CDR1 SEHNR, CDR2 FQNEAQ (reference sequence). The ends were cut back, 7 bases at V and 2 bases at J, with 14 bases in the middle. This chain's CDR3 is CASTKLGQNTGELFF. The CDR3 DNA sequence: TGTGCCAGCACCAAGTTGGGACAAAACACCGGGGAGCTGTTTTTT.

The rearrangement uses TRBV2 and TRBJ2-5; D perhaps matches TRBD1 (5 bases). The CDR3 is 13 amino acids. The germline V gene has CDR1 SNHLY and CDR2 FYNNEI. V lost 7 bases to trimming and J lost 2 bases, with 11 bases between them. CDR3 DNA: TGTGCCAGCATTCGTAGGGGACAAGAGACCCAGTACTTC. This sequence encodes CASIRRGQETQYF.

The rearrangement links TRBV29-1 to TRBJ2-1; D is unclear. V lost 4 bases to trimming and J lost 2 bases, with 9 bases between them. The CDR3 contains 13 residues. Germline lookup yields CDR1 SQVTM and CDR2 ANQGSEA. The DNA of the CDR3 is TGCAGCGTTGTGCGCGGAGCCTACAATGAGCAGTTCTTC. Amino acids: CSVVRGAYNEQFF.

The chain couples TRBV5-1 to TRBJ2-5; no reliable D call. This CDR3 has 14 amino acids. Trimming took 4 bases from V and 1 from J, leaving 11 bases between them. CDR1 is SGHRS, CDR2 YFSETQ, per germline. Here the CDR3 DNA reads TGCGCCAGCAGCGCCGACACCACCCAAGAGACCCAGTACTTC. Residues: CASSADTTQETQYF.

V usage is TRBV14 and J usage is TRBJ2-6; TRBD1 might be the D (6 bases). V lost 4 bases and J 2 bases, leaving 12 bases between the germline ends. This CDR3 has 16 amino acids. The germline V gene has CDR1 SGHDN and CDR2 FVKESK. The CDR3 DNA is TGTGCCAGCAGCCTACAGGGCAAGGCTGGGGCCAACGTCCTGACTTTC. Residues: CASSLQGKAGANVLTF. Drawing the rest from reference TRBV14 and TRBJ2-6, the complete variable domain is EAGVTQFPSHSVIEKGQTVTLRCDPISGHDNLYWYRRVMGKEIKFLLHFVKESKQDESGMPNNRFLAERTGGTYSTLKVQPAELEDSGVYFCASSLQGKAGANVLTFGAGSRLTVL.

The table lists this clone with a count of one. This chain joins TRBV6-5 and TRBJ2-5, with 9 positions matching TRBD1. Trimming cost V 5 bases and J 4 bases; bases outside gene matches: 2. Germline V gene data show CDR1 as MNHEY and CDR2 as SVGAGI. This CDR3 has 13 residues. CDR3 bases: TGTGCCAGCAGTACAGGGGGCGGAGAGACCCAGTACTTC. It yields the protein CASSTGGGETQYF.

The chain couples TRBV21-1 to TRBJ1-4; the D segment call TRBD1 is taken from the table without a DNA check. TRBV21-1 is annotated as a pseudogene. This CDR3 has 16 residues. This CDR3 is CASSRSRQATNEKLFF. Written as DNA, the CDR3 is TGTGCCAGCAGCAGATCCCGACAGGCAACTAATGAAAAACTGTTTTTT.

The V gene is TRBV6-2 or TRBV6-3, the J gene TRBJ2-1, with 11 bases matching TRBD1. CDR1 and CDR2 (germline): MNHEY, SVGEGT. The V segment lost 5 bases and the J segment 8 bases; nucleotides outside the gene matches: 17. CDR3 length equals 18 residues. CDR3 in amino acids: CASSPNPRDRGVLYEQFF. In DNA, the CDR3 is TGTGCCAGCAGTCCAAACCCACGGGACAGGGGGGTTCTCTATGAGCAGTTCTTC.

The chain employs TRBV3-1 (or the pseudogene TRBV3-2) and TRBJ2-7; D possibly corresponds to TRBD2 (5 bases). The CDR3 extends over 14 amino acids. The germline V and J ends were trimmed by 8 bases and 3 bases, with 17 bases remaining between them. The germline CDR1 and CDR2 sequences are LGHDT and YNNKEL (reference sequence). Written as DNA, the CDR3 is TGTGCCAGCGGACGGGGTACAGTGAACTACGAGCAGTACTTC. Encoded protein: CASGRGTVNYEQYF.

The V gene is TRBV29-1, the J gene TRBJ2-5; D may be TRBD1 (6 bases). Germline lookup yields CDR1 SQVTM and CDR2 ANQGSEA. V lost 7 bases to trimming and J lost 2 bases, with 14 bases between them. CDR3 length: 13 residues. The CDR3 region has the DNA TGCAGCGCCCCGACAGGTCAGCAAGAGACCCAGTACTTC. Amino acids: CSAPTGQQETQYF.

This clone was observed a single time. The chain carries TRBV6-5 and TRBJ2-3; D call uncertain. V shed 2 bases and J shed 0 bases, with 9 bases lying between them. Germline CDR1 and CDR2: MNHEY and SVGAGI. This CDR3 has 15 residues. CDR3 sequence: CASSYDPTSTDTQYF. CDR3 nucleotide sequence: TGTGCCAGCAGTTACGACCCTACTAGCACAGATACGCAGTATTTT.

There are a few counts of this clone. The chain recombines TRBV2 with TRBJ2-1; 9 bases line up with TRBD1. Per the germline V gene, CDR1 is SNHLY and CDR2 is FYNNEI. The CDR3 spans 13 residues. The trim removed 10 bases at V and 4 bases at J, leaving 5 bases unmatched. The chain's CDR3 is CATTGQGYNEQFF. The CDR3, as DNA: TGTGCCACCACGGGACAGGGATACAATGAGCAGTTCTTC.

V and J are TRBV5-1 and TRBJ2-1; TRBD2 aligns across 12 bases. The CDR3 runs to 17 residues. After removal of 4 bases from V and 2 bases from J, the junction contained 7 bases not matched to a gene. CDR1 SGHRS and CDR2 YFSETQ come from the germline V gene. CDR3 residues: CASSAILAGGPYNEQFF. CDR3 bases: TGCGCCAGCAGCGCCATACTAGCGGGAGGACCCTACAATGAGCAGTTCTTC.

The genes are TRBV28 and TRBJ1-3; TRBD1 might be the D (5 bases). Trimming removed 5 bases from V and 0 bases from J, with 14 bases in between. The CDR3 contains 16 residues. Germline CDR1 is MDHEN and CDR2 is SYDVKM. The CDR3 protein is CASSSPGSSSGNTIYF. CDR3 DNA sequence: TGTGCCAGCAGTAGCCCAGGGTCAAGCTCTGGAAACACCATATATTTT.

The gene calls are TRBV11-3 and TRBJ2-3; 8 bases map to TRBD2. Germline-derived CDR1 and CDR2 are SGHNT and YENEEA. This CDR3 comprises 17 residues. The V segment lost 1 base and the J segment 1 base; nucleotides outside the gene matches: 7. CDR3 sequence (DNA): TGTGCCAGCAGCTTAGGATATAGCGGGATGGGCACAGATACGCAGTATTTT. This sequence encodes CASSLGYSGMGTDTQYF.

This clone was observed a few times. CDR3 DNA sequence: TGTGCCAGCAGTTTAGGCGGGAGGGCCCACAATGAGCAGTTCTTC. This gives the protein CASSLGGRAHNEQFF. The chain has TRBV28 and TRBJ2-1; 9 bases are shared with TRBD2. V gave up 2 bases and J gave up 5 bases; unmatched junction bases: 4. The CDR3 has 15 residues. Germline V gives CDR1 MDHEN, CDR2 SYDVKM.

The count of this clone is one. The CDR3 protein is CAISENRYSNQPQHF. CDR3 nucleotides: TGTGCCATCAGTGAAAACAGATATAGCAATCAGCCCCAGCATTTT. The chain links TRBV10-3 to TRBJ1-5, with D unresolved. CDR1 ENHRY and CDR2 SYGVKD come from the germline V gene. V gave up 3 bases and J gave up 0 bases, with 9 bases separating them. The CDR3 runs to 15 residues.

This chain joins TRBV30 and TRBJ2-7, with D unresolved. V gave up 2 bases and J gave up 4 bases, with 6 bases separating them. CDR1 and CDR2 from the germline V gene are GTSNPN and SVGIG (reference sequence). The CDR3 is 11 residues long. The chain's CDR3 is CAWSLGYEQYF. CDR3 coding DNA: TGTGCCTGGAGTCTGGGGTACGAGCAGTACTTC.